This is a list of T cell receptor beta chains from one sample in a study of cytomegalovirus exposure and HLA in healthy donors. The protocol was immunoSEQ multiplex PCR, while the TCRdb copy is restricted to in-frame clones and leaves out a portion. The table records 100,000 to 150,000 clones, around 69% of them present only once. The specimen sequenced was PBMCs. The receptors shown here come from a human donor in good health. Each CDR3 is given with its conserved first and last residue. D genes are given only for firm matches. Clone sizes are given selectively: once, few, many, or a class where the clone is expanded.

TRBJ2-2	TRBV9	TRBD2	.	TGTGCCAGCAGCGAGGATAGCGGGAGGGTTGGGACCGGGGAGCTGTTTTTT	CASSEDSGRVGTGELFF
TRBJ2-2	TRBV7-9	.	.	TGTTCCAGCAGCCCCAAGGGACAATTCACCGGGGAGCTGTTTTTT	CSSSPKGQFTGELFF
TRBJ1-5	TRBV2	.	.	TGTGCCAGCAGGCGGGGGGGGGACATCCCAAATCAGCCCCAGCATTTT	CASRRGGDIPNQPQHF
TRBJ2-2	TRBV5-1	TRBD2	.	TGCGCCAGCAGCTCTAGCGGGAGGATCAACGCGAACACCGGGGAGCTGTTTTTT	CASSSSGRINANTGELFF
TRBJ2-3	TRBV9	.	.	TGTGCCAGCAGCGTATGGAGGACAGATACGCAGTATTTT	CASSVWRTDTQYF
TRBJ1-6	TRBV30	.	.	TGTGCCTGGAGGGAGACAGGAAGGTCCTATAATTCACCCCTCCACTTT	CAWRETGRSYNSPLHF
TRBJ2-1	TRBV7-9	.	.	TGTGCCAGCAGCTCCCGGGAGCAGTTCTTC	CASSSREQFF
TRBJ2-2	TRBV12-5	TRBD2	.	TGTGCTAGTGGTCGGGGGGGCCCCGGGGAGCTGTTTTTT	CASGRGGPGELFF
TRBJ2-2	TRBV5-1	.	.	TGCGCCAGCAGCTGGGGAGACACCGGGGAGCTGTTTTTT	CASSWGDTGELFF
TRBJ2-7	TRBV6-1	.	.	TGTGCCAGCAGTGATTCTGGTCTGACAGCGCTACGGGACGAGCAGTACTTC	CASSDSGLTALRDEQYF
TRBJ1-2	TRBV6-6	TRBD1	few	TGTGCCAGCAGTTACTCGAAGGGACAGGGGGCGGACGGCTACACCTTC	CASSYSKGQGADGYTF
TRBJ1-2	TRBV19	TRBD1	.	TGTGCCAGTAGTCCTCCCCGAGGGACAGGGAGGGACTATGGCTACACCTTC	CASSPPRGTGRDYGYTF
TRBJ2-7	TRBV9	TRBD2	.	TGTGCCAGCAGCGTAATTAGCGGGCCTCCTGGCGAGCAGTACTTC	CASSVISGPPGEQYF
TRBJ1-1	TRBV2	.	.	TGTGCCACAACAACAGGGACTGAAGCTTTCTTT	CATTTGTEAFF
TRBJ2-1	TRBV28	TRBD2	.	TGTGCCAGCAGTCCCCCCAGACTAGCGGCCGCAAGGTATGAGCAGTTCTTC	CASSPPRLAAARYEQFF
TRBJ1-3	TRBV9	.	once	TGTGCCAGCAGCGTAGGGGGAGTCGAAAACACCATATATTTT	CASSVGGVENTIYF
TRBJ1-2	TRBV10-1	.	.	TGCGCCAGCAGGGAAGACAGAGGCTATGGCTACACCTTC	CASREDRGYGYTF
TRBJ2-3	TRBV5-4	TRBD2	few	TGTGCCAGCAGCTACCGCGGGGGAATCACAGATACGCAGTATTTT	CASSYRGGITDTQYF
TRBJ1-1	TRBV5-4	.	.	TGTGCCAGCAGCTCCCCCTCGACAGTCAACACTGAAGCTTTCTTT	CASSSPSTVNTEAFF
TRBJ2-3	TRBV5-8	TRBD2	.	TGTGCCAGCAGCCGCCTAGCGGGAGGGTTCCTTCCAGATACGCAGTATTTT	CASSRLAGGFLPDTQYF
TRBJ1-6	TRBV5-6	TRBD1	.	TGTGCCAGCAGCCACGGACAGGGTTTCCCTTCACCCCTCCACTTT	CASSHGQGFPSPLHF
TRBJ2-2	TRBV7-9	TRBD2	few	TGTTCCAGCAGCTTAGATCGGGGGGGCAGCACCGGGGAGCTGTTTTTT	CSSSLDRGGSTGELFF
TRBJ2-7	TRBV30	.	few	TGTGCCTGGAGTGTGGGTAGCGGCACTATTCTCTACGAGCAGTACTTC	CAWSVGSGTILYEQYF
TRBJ2-7	TRBV10-3	TRBD1	.	TGTGCCATCAGCACTGAGGACGGGATAGACAGGGATCGCTACGAGCAGTACTTC	CAISTEDGIDRDRYEQYF
TRBJ1-6	TRBV7-2	TRBD1	.	TGTGCCAGCAGCTACAGGGGGCAAAATTCACCCCTCCACTTT	CASSYRGQNSPLHF
TRBJ2-3	TRBV4-2	TRBD2	.	TGTGCCAGCAGCCAGGGTCTTGGACTAGCGGGAGGGGCAACAGATACGCAGTATTTT	CASSQGLGLAGGATDTQYF
TRBJ2-7	TRBV5-1	.	.	TGCGCCAGCAGCCCCCGGCCGACTAGTATCGAGCAGTACTTC	CASSPRPTSIEQYF
TRBJ1-3	TRBV27	.	.	TGTGCCAGCAGAACTCTATCTGGAAACACCATATATTTT	CASRTLSGNTIYF